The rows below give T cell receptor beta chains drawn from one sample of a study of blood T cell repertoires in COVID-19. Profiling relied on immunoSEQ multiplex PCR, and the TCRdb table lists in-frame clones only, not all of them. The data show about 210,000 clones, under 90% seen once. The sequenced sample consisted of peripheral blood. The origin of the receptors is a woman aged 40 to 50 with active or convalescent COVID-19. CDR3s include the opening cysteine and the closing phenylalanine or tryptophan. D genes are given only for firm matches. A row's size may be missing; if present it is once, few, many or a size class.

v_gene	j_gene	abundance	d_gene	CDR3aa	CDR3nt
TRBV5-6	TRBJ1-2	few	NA	CASSLAGYGYTF	TGTGCCAGCAGCTTGGCAGGCTATGGCTACACCTTC
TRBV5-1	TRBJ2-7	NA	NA	CASIEWAGDFLVYEQYF	TGCGCCAGCATCGAGTGGGCAGGGGATTTTTTAGTATACGAGCAGTACTTC
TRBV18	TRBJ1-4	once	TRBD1	CASSPLRDSIEKLFF	TGTGCCAGCTCACCATTGAGGGACAGTATTGAAAAACTGTTTTTT
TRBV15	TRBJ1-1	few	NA	CATSSRQYMNTEAFF	TGTGCCACCAGCAGTAGACAGTATATGAACACTGAAGCTTTCTTT
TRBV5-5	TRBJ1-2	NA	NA	CASSVTTDYGYTF	TGTGCCAGCAGCGTAACGACAGACTATGGCTACACCTTC
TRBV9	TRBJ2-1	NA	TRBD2	CASSEGLAGYNEQFF	TGTGCCAGCAGTGAGGGACTAGCGGGTTACAATGAGCAGTTCTTC
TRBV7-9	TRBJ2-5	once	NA	CASSLYRSQETQYF	TGTGCCAGCAGCTTATACCGGAGCCAAGAGACCCAGTACTTC
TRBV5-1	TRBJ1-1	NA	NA	CASSYLGLNTEAFF	TGCGCCAGCAGCTACCTTGGCCTGAACACTGAAGCTTTCTTT
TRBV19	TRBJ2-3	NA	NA	CASSIRLGDTDTQYF	TGTGCCAGTAGTATTCGACTAGGGGACACAGATACGCAGTATTTT
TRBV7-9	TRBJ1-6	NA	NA	CASSIRDNSPLHF	TGTGCCAGCAGCATCAGGGATAATTCACCCCTCCACTTT
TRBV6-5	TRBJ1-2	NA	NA	CASRPRTMFYGYTF	TGTGCCAGCAGGCCCCGTACGATGTTCTACGGCTACACCTTC
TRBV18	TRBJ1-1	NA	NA	CASSPNRDIPNTEAFF	TGTGCCAGCTCACCAAATAGAGACATACCGAACACTGAAGCTTTCTTT
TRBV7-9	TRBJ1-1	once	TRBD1	CASSPGEGADTEAFF	TGTGCCAGCAGCCCCGGAGAGGGGGCGGACACTGAAGCTTTCTTT
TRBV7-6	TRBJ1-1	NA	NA	CASSLRQPTESEAFF	TGTGCCAGCAGCTTAAGGCAGCCCACGGAGTCTGAAGCTTTCTTT
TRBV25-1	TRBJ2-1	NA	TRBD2	CASSVREGRNEQFF	TGTGCCAGCAGTGTGCGGGAGGGCCGGAATGAGCAGTTCTTC
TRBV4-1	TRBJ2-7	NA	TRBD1	CASSHQGAEQYF	TGCGCCAGCAGCCATCAGGGGGCCGAGCAGTACTTC
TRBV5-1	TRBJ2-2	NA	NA	CASSRDTNTGELFF	TGCGCCAGCAGCCGAGACACGAACACCGGGGAGCTGTTTTTT
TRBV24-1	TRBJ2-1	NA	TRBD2	CATSDPGGATYNEQFF	TGTGCCACCAGTGACCCCGGGGGGGCCACCTACAATGAGCAGTTCTTC
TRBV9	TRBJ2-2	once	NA	CASSVTGTGELFF	TGTGCCAGCAGCGTGACGGGCACCGGGGAGCTGTTTTTT
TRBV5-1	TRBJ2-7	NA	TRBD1	CASRRQGSDEQYF	TGCGCCAGCAGAAGACAGGGAAGCGACGAGCAGTACTTC
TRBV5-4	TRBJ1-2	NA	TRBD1	CASSKDRGGNYGYTF	TGTGCCAGCAGCAAGGACAGGGGCGGTAACTATGGCTACACCTTC
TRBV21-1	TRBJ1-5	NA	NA	CASSKARGQPQHF	TGTGCCAGCAGCAAAGCGCGTGGTCAGCCCCAGCATTTT
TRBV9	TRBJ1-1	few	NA	CASSVSSNTEAFF	TGTGCCAGCAGCGTTAGCTCGAACACTGAAGCTTTCTTT
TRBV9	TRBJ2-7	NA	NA	CASSVGAMNEQYF	TGTGCCAGCAGCGTAGGGGCCATGAACGAGCAGTACTTC
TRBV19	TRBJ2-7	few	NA	CASSIDRDPAYEQYF	TGTGCCAGTAGTATCGACAGAGACCCAGCCTACGAGCAGTACTTC
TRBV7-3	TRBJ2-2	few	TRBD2	CASSPILAGGFTGELFF	TGTGCCAGCAGCCCTATTCTAGCGGGAGGTTTCACCGGGGAGCTGTTTTTT
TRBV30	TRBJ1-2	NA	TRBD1	CAWQQGYYGYTF	TGTGCCTGGCAACAGGGGTACTATGGCTACACCTTC
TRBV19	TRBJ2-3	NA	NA	CASSPSILITDTQYF	TGTGCCAGTAGTCCCTCGATTCTAATCACAGATACGCAGTATTTT
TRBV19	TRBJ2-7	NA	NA	CASSLSRGISYEQYF	TGTGCCAGTAGTTTAAGCAGGGGTATCTCCTACGAGCAGTACTTC
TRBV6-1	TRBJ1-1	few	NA	CASSEAGYTEAFF	TGTGCCAGCAGTGAGGCAGGGTACACTGAAGCTTTCTTT
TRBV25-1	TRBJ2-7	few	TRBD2	CASSEFGRLAETSYEQYF	TGTGCCAGCAGTGAATTTGGGAGACTAGCGGAGACGTCCTACGAGCAGTACTTC
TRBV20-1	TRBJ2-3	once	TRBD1	CSASRGTGVDRTQYF	TGCAGTGCTAGTCGGGGGACAGGGGTAGATCGGACGCAGTATTTT
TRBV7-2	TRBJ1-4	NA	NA	CASSPQGIGEKLFF	TGTGCCAGCAGCCCACAGGGAATTGGGGAAAAACTGTTTTTT
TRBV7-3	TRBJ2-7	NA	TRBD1	CASSIDRGDGYEQYF	TGTGCCAGCAGCATAGACAGGGGCGACGGCTACGAGCAGTACTTC
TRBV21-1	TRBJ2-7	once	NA	CASSPAGEQYF	TGTGCCAGCAGTCCCGCGGGGGAGCAGTACTTC
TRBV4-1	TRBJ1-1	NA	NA	CASSQLGAPNTEAFF	TGCGCCAGCAGCCAATTAGGGGCCCCGAACACTGAAGCTTTCTTT
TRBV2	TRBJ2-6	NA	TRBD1	CASSNPTGTSSGANVLTF	TGTGCCAGCAGTAACCCGACAGGGACAAGCTCTGGGGCCAACGTCCTGACTTTC
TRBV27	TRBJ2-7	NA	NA	CATSPGLTYEQYF	TGTGCCACCTCCCCAGGGCTTACCTACGAGCAGTACTTC
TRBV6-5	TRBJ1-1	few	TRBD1	CATWTGTGLDTEAFF	TGTGCCACCTGGACCGGGACAGGGTTGGACACTGAAGCTTTCTTT
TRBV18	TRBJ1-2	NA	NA	CASSPPQGIDYGYTF	TGTGCCAGCTCACCACCTCAGGGGATTGACTATGGCTACACCTTC
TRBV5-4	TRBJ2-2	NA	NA	CASSLGVRQRGTGELFF	TGTGCCAGCAGCTTGGGGGTGCGGCAGCGCGGGACCGGGGAGCTGTTTTTT
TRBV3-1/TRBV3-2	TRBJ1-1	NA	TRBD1	CASSLTGAGGTEAFF	TGTGCCAGCAGCCTTACAGGGGCAGGGGGCACTGAAGCTTTCTTT
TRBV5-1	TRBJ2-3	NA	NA	CASSPGTSTDTQYF	TGCGCCAGCAGCCCAGGGACTAGCACAGATACGCAGTATTTT
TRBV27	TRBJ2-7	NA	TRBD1	CASSLREGGGYEQYF	TGTGCCAGCAGTTTACGGGAAGGGGGCGGCTACGAGCAGTACTTC
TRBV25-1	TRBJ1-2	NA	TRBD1	CASGTAFNYGYTF	TGTGCCAGCGGGACAGCATTTAACTATGGCTACACCTTC
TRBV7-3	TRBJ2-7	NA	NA	CASSLGLGREQYF	TGTGCCAGCAGCTTAGGGCTGGGGAGGGAGCAGTACTTC
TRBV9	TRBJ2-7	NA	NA	CASSVSVGVNYEQYF	TGTGCCAGCAGCGTTTCGGTGGGCGTGAACTACGAGCAGTACTTC
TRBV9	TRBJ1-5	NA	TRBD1	CASSVAGTGEVVTQHF	TGTGCCAGCAGCGTGGCCGGGACAGGGGAGGTTGTGACCCAGCATTTT
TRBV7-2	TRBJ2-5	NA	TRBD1	CASSFYRDREYQETQYF	TGTGCCAGCAGCTTTTACCGGGACAGGGAGTACCAAGAGACCCAGTACTTC
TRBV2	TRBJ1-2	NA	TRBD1	CASSPLRQGFYGYTF	TGTGCCAGCAGTCCCCTCCGACAGGGCTTCTATGGCTACACCTTC
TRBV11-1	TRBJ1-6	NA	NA	CASSSGWDSPLHF	TGTGCCAGCAGCTCGGGGTGGGATTCACCCCTCCACTTT
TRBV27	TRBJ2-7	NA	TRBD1	CASSPGTGGSNEQYF	TGTGCCAGCAGTCCTGGGACAGGGGGCTCCAACGAGCAGTACTTC
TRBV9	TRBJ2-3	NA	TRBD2	CASSRSGARLAGGQKDTQYF	TGTGCCAGCAGCAGAAGCGGGGCCCGACTAGCGGGGGGGCAGAAAGATACGCAGTATTTT
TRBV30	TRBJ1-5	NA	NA	CAWSVGGNSNQPQHF	TGTGCCTGGAGTGTCGGGGGGAATAGCAATCAGCCCCAGCATTTT
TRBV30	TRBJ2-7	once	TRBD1	CAWSGDRGEQYF	TGTGCCTGGAGCGGGGACAGGGGAGAGCAGTACTTC
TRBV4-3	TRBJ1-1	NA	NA	CASSQESYPPAGTEAFF	TGCGCCAGCAGCCAAGAGAGTTATCCTCCCGCGGGCACTGAAGCTTTCTTT
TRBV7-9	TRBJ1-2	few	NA	CASSLHGKYGYTF	TGTGCCAGCAGCTTGCACGGGAAGTATGGCTACACCTTC